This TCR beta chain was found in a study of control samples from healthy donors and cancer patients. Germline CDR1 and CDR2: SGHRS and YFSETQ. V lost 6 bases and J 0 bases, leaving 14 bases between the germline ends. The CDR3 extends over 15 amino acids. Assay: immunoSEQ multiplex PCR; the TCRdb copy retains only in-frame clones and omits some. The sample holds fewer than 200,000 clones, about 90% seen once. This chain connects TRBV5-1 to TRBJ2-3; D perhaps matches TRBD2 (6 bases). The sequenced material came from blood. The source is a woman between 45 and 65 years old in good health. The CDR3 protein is CASTPEGRSTDTQYF. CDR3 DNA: TGCGCCAGCACCCCGGAGGGCCGAAGCACAGATACGCAGTATTTT.